Detailed here is one T cell receptor beta chain. Its antigen is undetermined. This specimen belongs to a study of CD8+CD57+ T cells in acquired aplastic anemia. Background on the study: DNA from sorted CD4+ and CD8+ cells averaged approximately 3.2 ug. Study-wide points: Around 30 sequences, all CD8+ CDR3, were shared between patients and controls.

CDR1 is SQVTM and CDR2 is ANQGSEA in the germline V gene. The CDR3 extends over 9 amino acids. Deletions cut 6 bases from V and 5 bases from J, with 4 bases between. Patients who underwent sequencing had shown CD8+CD57+ cell expansion by flow cytometry. Genomic DNA served as template for TCR beta VDJ and CDR3 profiling. Each CDR3 protein gets one entry after TCRdb re-called the reads with MiXCR. The table records around 500,000 distinct CDR3 sequences, around a third of them present only once. V and J are TRBV29-1 and TRBJ2-5; no reliable D call. Sequencing used sorted CD4+, CD8+, or CD8+CD57+ T cells (not recorded which) from PBMCs. The receptor was isolated from a human donor with aplastic anemia. The chain's CDR3 is CSVVETQYF. In nucleotides, the CDR3 is TGCAGCGTGGTGGAGACCCAGTACTTC.